These 10 T cell receptor beta chains came from one sample sequenced in a study of molecular identifiers for immune sequencing clone quantification. TCRdb re-called the PCR reads with MiXCR, one entry per CDR3 protein. Among about 630,000 distinct CDR3 sequences listed, roughly 25% were seen once. The sequenced sample was naive CD8+ T cells from blood, with Jurkat cell RNA spiked in. The subset is: FACS-sorted CD8+CD4-CCR7+CD45RA+ naive T cells. All receptors come from a human donor in good health. Some libraries in this study had Jurkat cell RNA spiked in.

The sample holds many counts of this clonotype. The chain combines TRBV19 with TRBJ2-7; the match to TRBD2 covers 7 bases. In germline, CDR1 is LNHDA, CDR2 SQIVND (reference sequence). V lost 3 bases and J lost 6; bases outside the gene matches: 14. The CDR3 is 16 residues long. The CDR3 nucleotides are TGTGCCAGTAGTATGGTTCGTGTGCAAGCGGGGTCCGAGCAGTACTTC. It is translated as CASSMVRVQAGSEQYF.

V and J are TRBV12-3 or TRBV12-4 and TRBJ2-7, with 7 bases that match TRBD2. With 3 bases clipped from V and 2 bases from J, the junction kept 7 bases outside the gene matches. This CDR3 contains 15 residues. The CDR3 DNA reads TGTGCCAGCAGTTTGGGCCTAGCGGCTACCTACGAGCAGTACTTC. Translating gives CASSLGLAATYEQYF.

This clonotype has more than one count but fewer than ten. The chain uses TRBV19 and TRBJ2-1, with 9 bases matching TRBD2. The CDR3 covers 18 residues. V lost 1 base, J lost 5 bases, and 12 bases stayed unmatched. Germline CDR1 is LNHDA and CDR2 is SQIVND (reference sequence). The CDR3 nucleotides are TGTGCCAGTAGTATAGTTGCGAGCGGGAGGACTCCACACAATGAGCAGTTCTTC. This translates into CASSIVASGRTPHNEQFF.

About this clonotype itself: This may be a read error, as it is one base from a much larger clone. The chain has TRBV3-1 and TRBJ2-5, with D unclear. This CDR3 has 15 residues. V lost 1 base, J lost 1 base, and 10 bases lay in between. CDR1 LGHDT and CDR2 YNNKEL come from the germline V gene (reference sequence). CDR3 bases: TGTGCCAGCAGCCAAGGAAAGGCTCTCCAAGAGACCCAGTACTTC. It encodes CASSQGKALQETQYF.

With respect to this clonotype: This could be a read error, since a much larger clone is one nucleotide away. The J gene is TRBJ2-7, the V gene TRBV4-1, with D tentatively TRBD1 or TRBD2 (5 bases each). This CDR3 has 14 amino acids. Germline V gene data show CDR1 as MGHRA and CDR2 as YSYEKL. CDR3 in amino acids: CTSSQDHGGYEQYF. CDR3 bases: TGCACCAGCAGCCAAGATCATGGGGGCTACGAGCAGTACTTC.

V and J are TRBV7-9 and TRBJ2-2; 8 positions match TRBD1. CDR3 length: 15 residues. V shed 4 bases, J shed 3 bases, and the junction held 4 bases outside the gene matches. Germline CDR1 is SEHNR and CDR2 is FQNEAQ (reference sequence). CDR3 DNA: TGTGCCAGCAGCTCAAACAGGGGGGACACCGGGGAGCTGTTTTTT. Its protein is CASSSNRGDTGELFF.

This clonotype has at least ten counts. The V and J genes are TRBV20-1 and TRBJ2-3, with D possibly being TRBD1 (6 bases). The CDR3 consists of 14 residues. The germline CDR1 and CDR2 sequences are DFQATT and SNEGSKA (reference sequence). V lost 3 bases, J lost 2 bases, and 12 bases lay in between. The CDR3 sequence is CSASDRDTTDTQYF. In nucleotides, the CDR3 is TGCAGTGCTAGTGACCGGGACACCACAGATACGCAGTATTTT.

The chain couples TRBV6-2 or TRBV6-3 to TRBJ1-5; D is unresolved. This CDR3 has 15 amino acids. Trimming cost V 4 bases and J 1 base, with 11 bases left between them. Germline lookup yields CDR1 MNHEY and CDR2 SVGEGT. The CDR3, as DNA: TGTGCCAGCAGTTTTTGGTCTGGGAGCAATCAGCCCCAGCATTTT. The encoded protein is CASSFWSGSNQPQHF.

This chain links TRBV4-3 with TRBJ2-7, with 13 bases aligning to TRBD2. The junction had 7 bases not matched to a gene; V was cut back by 1 base and J by 4 bases. The CDR3 is 17 residues long. Germline values: CDR1 LGHNA, CDR2 YSLEER. The CDR3 is CASSQGTQGLAGYEQYF. The CDR3, as DNA: TGCGCCAGCAGCCAAGGTACCCAGGGACTAGCGGGGTACGAGCAGTACTTC.

This clonotype has ten or more counts. V gene TRBV4-3 combines with J gene TRBJ2-6; 8 bases are a match to TRBD2. CDR1 and CDR2 (germline): LGHNA, YSLEER. The CDR3 totals 19 residues. V was pared by 1 base and J by 1 base, with 9 bases of the junction left unmatched. The CDR3 loop reads CASSQARGAKISGANVLTF. For the CDR3, the DNA is TGCGCCAGCAGCCAAGCGCGGGGGGCAAAGATTTCTGGGGCCAACGTCCTGACTTTC.